These T cell receptor beta chains were read from a single sample in a study of regulatory T cells in long-lasting Graves disease. TCRdb re-analysed the multiplex PCR reads in MiXCR, keeping a single row per CDR3 protein. The sample carries 400,000 or so distinct CDR3 sequences, less than 25% recorded once. This sample comprised peripheral blood mononuclear cells (PBMCs), obtained when the disease was refractory, from a patient treated with antithyroid drugs. These receptors all come from a female donor with Graves disease. Both conserved end residues are part of each CDR3. The order of the fields is clone size, J gene, D gene, V gene, CDR3 protein, CDR3 DNA. The D gene is left open where the match is weak. Not all rows give a size; the values are once, few, many and, for expanded clones, a class.

>many|TRBJ1-2|NA|TRBV29-1
CSVEDSHSRGYTF
TGCAGCGTTGAAGATTCCCACAGTCGTGGCTACACCTTC
>NA|TRBJ1-2|NA|TRBV7-9
CASSPRREGGYTF
TGTGCCAGCAGCCCCCGACGTGAGGGAGGCTACACCTTC
>NA|TRBJ2-7|TRBD2|TRBV6-2/TRBV6-3
CASSYRDYLDF
TGTGCCAGCAGTTACAGGGACTACTTGGACTTC
>many|TRBJ1-4|NA|TRBV5-1
CASSLRGEDEKLFF
TGCGCCAGCAGCTTGAGGGGGGAGGATGAAAAACTGTTTTTT
>few|TRBJ1-4|NA|TRBV29-1
CSVGAGPYNEELFF
TGCAGCGTTGGTGCGGGTCCCTACAATGAAGAACTGTTTTTT
>few|TRBJ2-7|NA|TRBV20-1
CSARMIYEQYF
TGCAGTGCTAGAATGATCTACGAGCAGTACTTC
>many|TRBJ1-2|NA|TRBV28
CASSLREYGYTF
TGTGCCAGCAGTTTGAGGGAATATGGCTACACCTTC
>NA|TRBJ2-7|NA|TRBV12-3/TRBV12-4
CASSLGAGPYEQYF
TGTGCCAGCAGTTTGGGGGCCGGGCCTTACGAGCAGTACTTC
>few|TRBJ2-7|TRBD1|TRBV25-1
CASRGGQGTPAAGPYEQYF
TGTGCCAGCAGGGGGGGACAGGGGACCCCCGCCGCAGGGCCCTACGAGCAGTACTTC
>many|TRBJ2-7|NA|TRBV7-2
CASSLGARTPNEQYF
TGTGCCAGCAGCTTGGGGGCGAGGACGCCTAACGAGCAGTACTTC
>NA|TRBJ2-5|NA|TRBV3-1
CASSQIRVGGETQYF
TGTGCCAGCAGCCAGATAAGAGTGGGTGGTGAGACCCAGTACTTC
>NA|TRBJ2-5|NA|TRBV29-1
CSVEDGSAGETQYF
TGCAGCGTTGAAGATGGTAGCGCTGGAGAGACCCAGTACTTC
>many|TRBJ1-4|NA|TRBV20-1
CSATDSGDEKLFF
TGCAGTGCTACCGACTCAGGGGACGAAAAACTGTTTTTT
>NA|TRBJ2-1|TRBD2|TRBV30
CAWTGLAERYNEQFF
TGTGCCTGGACGGGACTAGCGGAAAGATACAATGAGCAGTTCTTC
>NA|TRBJ1-1|NA|TRBV20-1
CSARSPEAAFF
TGCAGTGCTAGAAGTCCGGAGGCAGCTTTCTTT
>once|TRBJ2-2|TRBD2|TRBV19
CASRGLAPNTGELFF
TGTGCCAGCCGAGGACTAGCGCCGAACACCGGGGAGCTGTTTTTT
>many|TRBJ2-5|TRBD2|TRBV28
CASSTGLAGFKETQYF
TGTGCCAGCAGTACCGGACTAGCGGGATTTAAAGAGACCCAGTACTTC
>many|TRBJ2-7|TRBD2|TRBV12-3/TRBV12-4
CASSASVQGLAGVAEQYF
TGTGCCAGCAGTGCCTCCGTGCAAGGACTAGCGGGAGTAGCCGAGCAGTACTTC
>few|TRBJ1-1|NA|TRBV29-1
CSVVEQNAFF
TGCAGCGTTGTAGAGCAGAATGCTTTCTTT
>NA|TRBJ2-3|TRBD2|TRBV6-1
CASSALAGVRPLTDTQYF
TGTGCCAGCAGTGCTCTAGCGGGAGTGCGCCCTCTCACAGATACGCAGTATTTT
>NA|TRBJ2-7|NA|TRBV19
CASSMAGVPEQYF
TGTGCCAGTAGTATGGCAGGGGTGCCGGAGCAGTACTTC
>many|TRBJ1-2|NA|TRBV7-2
CASSLMVYGYTF
TGTGCCAGCAGCTTAATGGTGTATGGCTACACCTTC
>many|TRBJ1-4|NA|TRBV5-1
CASSSRGANEKLFF
TGCGCCAGCAGCTCAAGAGGAGCTAATGAAAAACTGTTTTTT
>many|TRBJ2-5|NA|TRBV29-1
CSVDPETQYF
TGCAGCGTTGACCCAGAGACCCAGTACTTC
>few|TRBJ2-1|TRBD2|TRBV6-2/TRBV6-3
CASSSKLAGVYNEQFF
TGTGCCAGCAGTTCAAAACTAGCGGGAGTTTACAATGAGCAGTTCTTC
>NA|TRBJ2-7|NA|TRBV5-1
CASSFRGQPKYEQYF
TGCGCCAGCAGCTTCAGAGGACAGCCTAAGTACGAGCAGTACTTC
>NA|TRBJ2-2|NA|TRBV6-5
CASSLLGLANTGELFF
TGTGCCAGCAGTTTACTGGGGCTAGCGAACACCGGGGAGCTGTTTTTT
>NA|TRBJ2-2|NA|TRBV5-1
CASSSGTQTGGELFF
TGCGCCAGCAGCTCCGGGACCCAGACGGGCGGGGAGCTGTTTTTT
>NA|TRBJ1-4|NA|TRBV5-1
CASSLGRGTNEKLVF
TGCGCCAGCAGCTTGGGACGGGGAACCAATGAAAAACTGGTTTTT
>few|TRBJ2-2|NA|TRBV6-1
CASISRASTGELFF
TGTGCCAGCATAAGTCGGGCCTCCACCGGGGAGCTGTTTTTT
>many|TRBJ1-2|NA|TRBV28
CASSPSGIFYGYTF
TGTGCCAGCAGCCCCAGCGGGATTTTCTATGGCTACACCTTC
>many|TRBJ1-2|TRBD1|TRBV12-3/TRBV12-4
CASSLAQDRVRYGYTF
TGTGCCAGCAGTTTAGCCCAGGACAGGGTCCGCTATGGCTACACCTTC
>NA|TRBJ1-2|NA|TRBV25-1
CASRAPGLETHGYTF
TGTGCCAGCAGGGCTCCCGGGCTGGAGACACATGGCTACACCTTC
>few|TRBJ1-2|NA|TRBV6-9
CASIYQGVYGYTF
TGTGCCAGCATTTACCAGGGAGTCTATGGCTACACCTTC
>NA|TRBJ2-7|NA|TRBV3-1
CASSQDGASYEQYF
TGTGCCAGCAGCCAAGACGGGGCCTCCTACGAGCAGTACTTC
>few|TRBJ2-2|NA|TRBV19
CASSNPLAKAGELFF
TGTGCCAGTAGTAATCCCCTCGCCAAGGCCGGGGAGCTGTTTTTT
>many|TRBJ2-7|TRBD2|TRBV7-2
CASSLERAGAYEQYF
TGTGCCAGCAGCTTAGAAAGGGCGGGAGCCTACGAGCAGTACTTC
>few|TRBJ2-5|NA|TRBV5-4
CASSFGSLTETQYF
TGTGCCAGCAGCTTCGGCAGTCTTACAGAGACCCAGTACTTC
>NA|TRBJ2-4|TRBD2|TRBV19
CASSPAGDLLAKNIQYF
TGTGCCAGTAGTCCTGCGGGGGACCTACTAGCCAAAAACATTCAGTACTTC
>many|TRBJ1-6|NA|TRBV27
CASSLDYNSPLHF
TGTGCCAGCAGTTTGGACTATAATTCACCCCTCCACTTT
>NA|TRBJ2-7|NA|TRBV6-9
CASSFSARDLHEQYF
TGTGCCAGCAGTTTCTCAGCAAGGGACTTGCACGAGCAGTACTTC
>few|TRBJ2-1|TRBD1|TRBV5-1
CASSTMTGSYNEQFF
TGCGCCAGCAGCACCATGACAGGGAGCTACAATGAGCAGTTCTTC